Presented here are 15 T cell receptor beta chains from one specimen sequenced in a study of sequential checkpoint blockade in melanoma. TCRdb's copy holds only in-frame clones and misses some; the assay was immunoSEQ multiplex PCR. The sample lists about 16,000 clones, 85% to 95% occurring once. The sample's treatment: randomized to nivolumab then ipilimumab (arm A) or the reverse (arm B). Sample: CD8+ T cells sorted from blood (inferred from file names), taken from a patient given nivolumab and ipilimumab in sequence. These receptors all come from a human donor with melanoma.

The V gene is TRBV30, the J gene TRBJ1-2, with a weak D call TRBD1 (6 bases). CDR3 length equals 13 residues. Germline lookup yields CDR1 GTSNPN and CDR2 SVGIG (reference sequence). V was cut by 2 bases and J by 3 bases, with 10 bases left in between. CDR3: CAWSNRDYYGYTF. The CDR3, as DNA: TGTGCCTGGAGTAACAGGGATTACTATGGCTACACCTTC.

The genes are TRBV7-3 and TRBJ2-7; D remains unclear. The germline V gene encodes CDR1 SGHTA and CDR2 FQGTGA. CDR3 length equals 13 residues. Trimming took off 5 bases at V and 3 bases at J, with 11 bases between the two ends. CDR3 protein: CASSLCASYEQYV. The CDR3 coding sequence is TGTGCCAGCAGCCTTTGTGCTAGCTACGAGCAGTACGTC.

This chain joins TRBV28 and TRBJ1-2; TRBD1 is a possible D gene (6 bases). The V and J ends lost 3 bases and 6 bases respectively, with 14 bases between them. Germline V gives CDR1 MDHEN, CDR2 SYDVKM. This CDR3 contains 14 residues. The CDR3 DNA reads TGTGCCAGCAGTTTTCCGAACAGGGTAAATGGCTACACCTTC. Its protein product is CASSFPNRVNGYTF.

This chain joins TRBV5-6 and TRBJ1-5; D is perhaps TRBD1 (6 bases). The germline V and J ends were trimmed by 0 bases and 5 bases, with 15 bases remaining between them. CDR1 is SGHDT and CDR2 is YYEEEE in the germline V gene. CDR3 length equals 16 residues. This CDR3 reads CASSLASAGEHQPQHF. For the CDR3, the DNA is TGTGCCAGCAGCTTGGCCTCGGCAGGGGAGCATCAGCCCCAGCATTTT.

This sequence joins TRBV15 and TRBJ2-7, with TRBD2 matching over 7 bases. CDR3 length equals 16 residues. Looked up from germline, CDR1 is LNHNV and CDR2 is YYDKDF (reference sequence). The trim removed 0 bases at V and 4 bases at J, leaving 9 bases unmatched. CDR3 residues: CATSRDREDGVYEQYV. Here the CDR3 DNA reads TGTGCCACCAGCAGAGATCGGGAGGACGGCGTGTACGAGCAGTACGTC.

This rearrangement joins TRBV6-5 to TRBJ1-1; 7 bases fit TRBD1. Germline CDR1 reads MNHEY; CDR2 reads SVGAGI. The CDR3 extends over 14 amino acids. J lost 10 bases, V lost 5 bases, and 13 bases had no gene match. For the CDR3, the DNA is TGTGCCAGCAGTCCCTATACAGGGGAGGTCCGAGCTTTCTTT. Translated: CASSPYTGEVRAFF.

The J gene is TRBJ1-2, the V gene TRBV29-1; no clear D. The CDR3 has 14 residues. V gave up 0 bases and J gave up 5 bases, with 13 bases separating them. Germline V CDR1 and CDR2: SQVTM, ANQGSEA. CDR3: CSVEDRGLRYGYTF. Here the CDR3 DNA reads TGCAGCGTTGAAGATCGAGGGTTGCGTTATGGCTACACCTTC.

CDR3 region: CASNTPQEVGSPLHF. As DNA, the CDR3 is TGTGCCAGCAATACCCCTCAGGAAGTAGGTTCACCCCTCCACTTT. The J gene is TRBJ1-6, the V gene TRBV2, with no clear D. CDR1 is SNHLY, CDR2 FYNNEI, per germline. With 7 bases removed from V and 9 bases from J, the gap between germline ends came to 19 bases. The CDR3 totals 15 residues. The full variable domain, with the rest looked up from reference TRBV2 and TRBJ1-6, is EPEVTQTPSHQVTQMGQEVILRCVPISNHLYFYWYRQILGQKVEFLVSFYNNEISEKSEIFDDQFSVERPDGSNFTLKIRSTKLEDSAMYFCASNTPQEVGSPLHFGNGTRLTVT.

This rearrangement joins TRBV13 to TRBJ2-7, with 9 bases aligning to TRBD1. CDR3 size: 16 residues. V shed 4 bases and J 3 bases; nucleotides not matched to a gene: 10. Germline-derived CDR1 and CDR2 are PRHDT and FYEKMQ (reference sequence). This chain's CDR3 is CASSSPTGTGNYEQYF. Written as DNA, the CDR3 is TGTGCCAGCAGCTCGCCCACCGGGACAGGGAACTACGAGCAGTACTTC.

This sequence joins TRBV28 and TRBJ1-2; D possibly corresponds to TRBD1 (5 bases). Germline V CDR1 and CDR2: MDHEN, SYDVKM. Trimming shortened V by 5 bases and J by 0 bases, and 19 bases separated the two germline ends. This CDR3 has 17 amino acids. In nucleotides, the CDR3 is TGTGCCAGCAGTCCGAGGAAGGGGCCTTATTCTAACTATGGCTACACCTTC. Amino acid sequence: CASSPRKGPYSNYGYTF.

This clone was picked up one time. This sequence joins TRBV13 and TRBJ2-1, with 8 bases aligning to TRBD2. CDR1 and CDR2 from the germline V gene are PRHDT and FYEKMQ (reference sequence). V was pared by 4 bases and J by 7 bases, with 6 bases of the junction left unmatched. The CDR3 runs 14 residues. The CDR3 DNA reads as TGTGCCAGCAGCTCCGGGGGGGGCGGGAATGAGCAGTTCTTC. Translation: CASSSGGGGNEQFF.

The V gene is TRBV7-2, the J gene TRBJ1-6, with D unresolved. The CDR3 runs 16 residues. Trimming left V 1 base short and J 10 bases short, with 17 bases between. The germline V gene encodes CDR1 SGHTA and CDR2 FQGNSA. The CDR3 loop reads CASSLVWNSLESPLHF. In nucleotides, the CDR3 is TGTGCCAGCAGCTTAGTCTGGAACAGTTTGGAATCACCCCTCCACTTT.

The genes are TRBV5-1 and TRBJ1-2; 9 bases line up with TRBD1. Germline CDR1 SGHRS, CDR2 YFSETQ. The CDR3 is made up of 15 amino acids. The trim removed 3 bases at V and 4 bases at J, leaving 7 bases unmatched. The DNA for the CDR3 is TGCGCCAGCAGCTCCAGGACAGGGGTTGGCTATGGCTACACCTTC. It encodes CASSSRTGVGYGYTF.

Here the CDR3 reads CASSSTEGQPPEGYTF. CDR3 coding DNA: TGTGCCAGCAGCTCTACCGAAGGACAGCCCCCTGAAGGCTACACCTTC. This chain uses TRBV7-9 with TRBJ1-2; D possibly corresponds to TRBD1 (6 bases). Germline CDR1 reads SEHNR; CDR2 reads FQNEAQ (reference sequence). Trimming took 4 bases from V and 8 from J, leaving 23 bases between them. This CDR3 has 16 amino acids. Complete variable domain (other parts from reference TRBV7-9 and TRBJ1-2): DTGVSQNPRHKITKRGQNVTFRCDPISEHNRLYWYRQTLGQGPEFLTYFQNEAQLEKSRLLSDRFSAERPKGSFSTLEIQRTEQGDSAMYLCASSSTEGQPPEGYTFGSGTRLTVV.

The chain couples TRBV7-9 to TRBJ2-7, with 7 bases aligning to TRBD1. Germline lookup yields CDR1 SEHNR and CDR2 FQNEAQ (reference sequence). The CDR3 loop spans 15 amino acids. V trimming: 5 bases; J trimming: 5 bases; junction bases outside the gene matches: 12. CDR3 in amino acids: CASSPRRQGRDEQYF. In DNA, the CDR3 is TGTGCCAGCAGCCCAAGGAGACAGGGTAGAGACGAGCAGTACTTC.